Listed below are T cell receptor beta chains from one sample, sequenced in a study of T cell changes during pregnancy in multiple sclerosis. Measured with immunoSEQ multiplex PCR; TCRdb has only the in-frame clones, and not every one. The data hold around 63,000 clones, with approximately 92% observed a single time. Here the sequenced sample was CD8+ T cells from peripheral blood mononuclear cells, taken in the third trimester of pregnancy. Receptor source: a female donor in good health, enrolled as a control in a pregnancy study. Each CDR3 is given without its conserved first and last residue. Size tells how often a clone was seen (once, few, many) or the class of an expanded clone, and some rows leave it out.

clone_size	v_call	j_call	cdr3_length	cdr3_aa
-	TRBV11-2	TRBJ2-5	10	ASSIYQETQY
-	TRBV7-8	TRBJ1-5	14	ASQTGMMESNQPQH
few	TRBV27	TRBJ1-1	12	ASSLQQGGDEAF
-	TRBV9	TRBJ1-4	13	ASSPWTGPNEKLF
-	TRBV15	TRBJ1-1	14	ATSRGQTGWNTEAF
-	TRBV6-5	TRBJ2-5	13	ASSPSGGPQETQY
-	TRBV7-7	TRBJ2-1	14	ASSLEWTGSYNEQF
-	TRBV27	TRBJ1-2	12	ASSLQGRGDGYT
-	TRBV4-1	TRBJ1-3	14	ASSQGTGTFGNTIY
-	TRBV11-2	TRBJ1-2	10	ASSSGLVGYT
-	TRBV7-6	TRBJ2-5	12	ASSLGGLGETQY
-	TRBV11-2	TRBJ1-1	11	ASSADRGTEAF
-	TRBV7-9	TRBJ2-1	10	ASSLGESEQF
-	TRBV9	TRBJ1-1	12	ASSVGGTNTEAF